This T cell receptor beta chain came from a study of cytomegalovirus exposure and HLA in healthy donors. Across the whole study: Tens of millions of unique TCRs, all from HLA-typed donors, were included in an early release of the data.

Comments on this clone: The antigen is unknown.

The PCR made use of 60 Vbeta and 13 Jbeta primers. Some clones are missing from TCRdb's copy, which holds only in-frame ones; the method was immunoSEQ multiplex PCR. The repertoire holds about 150,000 clones, with 65% to 75% as singletons. General study results and limits: Three of the chains that were CMV-associated were confirmed in vitro to be specific for CMV antigens. In an earlier analysis, productive rearrangement rates for most beta V segments clustered near 87% or 30%.

The TCR comes from a man aged 30-40 years in good health and CMV-seronegative. The source material was PBMCs.

The CDR3 coding sequence is TGTGCCAGCTCACCGGACAGAAGCTATGGCTACACCTTC. It yields the protein CASSPDRSYGYTF. V usage is TRBV18 and J usage is TRBJ1-2; D is perhaps TRBD1 (6 bases). Germline V gene lookup returns CDR1 KGHSH and CDR2 LQKENI. CDR3 size: 13 residues. The germline V and J ends were trimmed by 3 bases and 4 bases, with 9 bases remaining between them.